Sequencing of this T cell receptor beta chain was carried out in a study of cytomegalovirus exposure and HLA in healthy donors. In the study overall: It was reported in a later analysis that the same platform had been used for the roughly 110 validation repertoires as for the approximately 670 first-cohort repertoires. General study results and limits: Reportedly, diagnosis of cytomegalovirus status by the classifier showed high specificity and sensitivity. There were some public TCRs occurring in many donors, but most TCR sequences were rare.

Trimming at V came to 1 base and at J to 2 bases, leaving 4 bases not matched to a gene. This CDR3 comprises 15 residues. Germline V gives CDR1 MGHRA, CDR2 YSYEKL. Some clones are missing from TCRdb's copy, which holds only in-frame ones; the method was immunoSEQ multiplex PCR. The table includes about 340,000 clones, just over 85% detected once. On this clone itself: As yet, its antigen is unknown.

The receptor was isolated from a woman between 18 and 29 years old in good health and CMV-seronegative. Sequencing was done on a sample of PBMCs. This sequence joins TRBV4-1 and TRBJ2-7; 8 bases agree with TRBD1. CDR3 sequence: CASSQVDRGPYEQYF. CDR3 DNA: TGCGCCAGCAGCCAAGTCGACAGGGGACCCTACGAGCAGTACTTC.